A single count supports the clone carrying this T cell receptor beta chain. Its antigen is not known. The CDR3 runs to 13 residues. The V end was cut by 5 bases, the J end by 1 base, with 9 bases between. Germline V gene data show CDR1 as SGHDT and CDR2 as YYEEEE. The source of the sample is a study of PD-1 blockade in classical Hodgkin lymphoma. Study-wide findings and caveats: The authors have not defined what causes the repertoire differences, possibly disease activity or prior therapy. Those patients who began receiving nivolumab less than 1 year after ASCT had lower diversity, and they were excluded. In CD4+ cells, TCR diversity went up significantly by C4D1, but in CD8+ cells it did not.

Only in-frame clones appear in the TCRdb table, and some are missing; sequencing was by immunoSEQ multiplex PCR. The data contain more than 30,000 clones, approximately 82% of them seen just once; the ten biggest clones take up roughly 16%. Every patient was affected by relapse after autologous stem cell transplantation, while exposure to brentuximab vedotin was not uniform. Responses achieved at best were complete response, partial response or progressive disease. Sequences were derived from peripheral blood mononuclear cells (PBMCs), sampled before the second cycle of nivolumab. This clonotype was sampled from a human donor with classical Hodgkin lymphoma. This chain links TRBV5-6 with TRBJ1-1; D might be TRBD1 (5 bases). The CDR3 region has the DNA TGTGCCAGCAGATCCGACAGGAACACTGAAGCTTTCTTT. The encoded protein is CASRSDRNTEAFF.